This T cell receptor beta chain originates from a study of Ad26.COV2.S vaccination and SARS-CoV-2 variants. Treatment indicated: 15 to 20 received Ad26.COV2.S at low or high dose, single or two shots; five or six received placebo; per-sample allocation not given. Following the first vaccine or placebo injection, samples were taken on day 63. Germline CDR1 reads MGHRA; CDR2 reads YSYEKL. V lost 1 base, J lost 1 base, and 13 bases lay in between. The CDR3 extends over 16 amino acids. The protocol was immunoSEQ multiplex PCR, while the TCRdb copy is restricted to in-frame clones and leaves out a portion. The sample lists 350,000 to 400,000 clones, around nine tenths occurring once.

The TCR originated in a person between 18 and 59 years old who received the Ad26.COV2.S COVID-19 vaccine or a placebo. This sequence joins TRBV4-1 and TRBJ1-1; D might be TRBD1 (5 bases). This material consisted of peripheral blood, taken in a trial of Ad26.COV2.S vaccine versus placebo. CDR3 bases: TGCGCCAGCAGCCAAGGGTATGGGACTGCGAACACTGAAGCTTTCTTT. It yields the protein CASSQGYGTANTEAFF.